Shown below are 5 T cell receptor beta chains from a single sample sequenced in a study of blood T cell repertoires in COVID-19. Sequencing used immunoSEQ multiplex PCR; TCRdb keeps in-frame clones, though not all of them. The sample contains about 87,000 clones, approximately 83% of which appear only once. Material for sequencing was peripheral blood. These TCRs come from a woman in her sixties or seventies with acute or convalescent COVID-19.

J is TRBJ2-1 and V is TRBV5-1; the match to TRBD2 covers 7 bases. The CDR3 contains 14 residues. CDR1 is SGHRS, CDR2 YFSETQ, per germline. Trimming at V came to 2 bases and at J to 8 bases, leaving 7 bases not matched to a gene. CDR3 bases: TGCGCCAGCAGCTTCACAGCGGGGCAGTATGAGCAGTTCTTC. Translated: CASSFTAGQYEQFF.

The V and J genes are TRBV19 and TRBJ2-3, with 8 bases identical to TRBD1. Germline CDR1 LNHDA, CDR2 SQIVND (reference sequence). CDR3 length: 16 amino acids. Losses at the gene ends were 5 bases for V and 1 base for J; bases not matched to a gene: 8. CDR3: CASSPRTGRGTDTQYF. In nucleotides, the CDR3 is TGTGCCAGTAGTCCCAGGACAGGGAGAGGCACAGATACGCAGTATTTT. The complete variable domain, with remaining parts taken from reference TRBV19 and TRBJ2-3, reads DGGITQSPKYLFRKEGQNVTLSCEQNLNHDAMYWYRQDPGQGLRLIYYSQIVNDFQKGDIAEGYSVSREKKESFPLTVTSAQKNPTAFYLCASSPRTGRGTDTQYFGPGTRLTVL.

This chain links TRBV30 with TRBJ2-4, with 8 nucleotides matching TRBD1. Germline lookup yields CDR1 GTSNPN and CDR2 SVGIG (reference sequence). The CDR3 loop spans 15 amino acids. Trimming removed 0 bases from V and 3 bases from J; junction bases left unmatched: 4. CDR3 sequence: CAWSVTGGVKNIQYF. CDR3 sequence (DNA): TGTGCCTGGAGTGTAACAGGGGGTGTCAAAAACATTCAGTACTTC.

The chain links TRBV19 to TRBJ2-2, with 10 bases identical to TRBD1. Germline lookup yields CDR1 LNHDA and CDR2 SQIVND (reference sequence). CDR3 length: 15 residues. Trimming cost V 2 bases and J 5 bases; bases outside gene matches: 2. CDR3 bases: TGTGCCAGTAGTATAAGGACAGGGGGGACCGGGGAGCTGTTTTTT. Translation gives CASSIRTGGTGELFF.

V gene TRBV6-1 combines with J gene TRBJ1-5; D is uncertain. V lost 1 base, J lost 7 bases, and 11 bases lay in between. The CDR3 consists of 14 residues. The germline V gene encodes CDR1 MNHNS and CDR2 SASEGT. CDR3: CASSEGGGNQPQHF. In DNA form, the CDR3 reads TGTGCCAGCAGTGAAGGTGGAGGGAACCAGCCCCAGCATTTT.